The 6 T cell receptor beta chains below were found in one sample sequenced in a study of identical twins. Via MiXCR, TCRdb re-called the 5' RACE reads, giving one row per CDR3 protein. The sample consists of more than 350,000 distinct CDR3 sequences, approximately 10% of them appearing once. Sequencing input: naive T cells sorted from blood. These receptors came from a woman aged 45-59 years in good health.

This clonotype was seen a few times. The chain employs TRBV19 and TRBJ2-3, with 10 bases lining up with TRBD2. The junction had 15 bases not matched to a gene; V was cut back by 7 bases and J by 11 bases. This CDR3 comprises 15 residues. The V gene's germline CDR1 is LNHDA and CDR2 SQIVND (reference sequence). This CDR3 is CASTGLAESRGRQYF. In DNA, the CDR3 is TGTGCCAGTACCGGACTAGCGGAGTCCCGTGGGAGGCAGTATTTT.

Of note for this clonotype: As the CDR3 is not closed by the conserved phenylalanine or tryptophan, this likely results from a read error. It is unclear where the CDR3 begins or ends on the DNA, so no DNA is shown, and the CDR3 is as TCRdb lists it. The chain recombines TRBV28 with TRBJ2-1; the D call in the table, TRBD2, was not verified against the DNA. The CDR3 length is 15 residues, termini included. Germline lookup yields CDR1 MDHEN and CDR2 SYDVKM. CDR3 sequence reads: CASSSPTSGRGEQVL.

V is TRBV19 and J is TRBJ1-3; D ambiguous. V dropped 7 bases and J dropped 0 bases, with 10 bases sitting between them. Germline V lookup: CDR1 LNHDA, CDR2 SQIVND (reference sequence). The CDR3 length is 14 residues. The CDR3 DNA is TGTGCCAGTACCCGACTCGGCTCTGGAAACACCATATATTTT. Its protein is CASTRLGSGNTIYF.

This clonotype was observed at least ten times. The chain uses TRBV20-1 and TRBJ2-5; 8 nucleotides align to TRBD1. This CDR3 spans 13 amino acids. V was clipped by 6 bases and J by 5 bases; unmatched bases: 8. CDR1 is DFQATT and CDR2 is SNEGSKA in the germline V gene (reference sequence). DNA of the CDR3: TGCAGTGCAGGGATCGACAGGGGTGAGACCCAGTACTTC. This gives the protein CSAGIDRGETQYF.

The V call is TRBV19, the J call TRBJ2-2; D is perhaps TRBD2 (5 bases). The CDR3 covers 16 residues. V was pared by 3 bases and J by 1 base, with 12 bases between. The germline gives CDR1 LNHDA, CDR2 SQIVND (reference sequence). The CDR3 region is CASSMVASWNTGELFF. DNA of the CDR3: TGTGCCAGTAGTATGGTGGCTAGCTGGAACACCGGGGAGCTGTTTTTT.

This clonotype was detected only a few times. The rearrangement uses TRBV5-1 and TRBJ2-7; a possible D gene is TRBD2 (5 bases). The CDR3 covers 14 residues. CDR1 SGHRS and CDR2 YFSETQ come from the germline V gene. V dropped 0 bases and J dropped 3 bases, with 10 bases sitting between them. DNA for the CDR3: TGCGCCAGCAGCTTGGTAGCAGCGGACTACGAGCAGTACTTC. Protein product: CASSLVAADYEQYF. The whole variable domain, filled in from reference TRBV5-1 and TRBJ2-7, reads KAGVTQTPRYLIKTRGQQVTLSCSPISGHRSVSWYQQTPGQGLQFLFEYFSETQRNKGNFPGRFSGRQFSNSRSEMNVSTLELGDSALYLCASSLVAADYEQYFGPGTRLTVT.